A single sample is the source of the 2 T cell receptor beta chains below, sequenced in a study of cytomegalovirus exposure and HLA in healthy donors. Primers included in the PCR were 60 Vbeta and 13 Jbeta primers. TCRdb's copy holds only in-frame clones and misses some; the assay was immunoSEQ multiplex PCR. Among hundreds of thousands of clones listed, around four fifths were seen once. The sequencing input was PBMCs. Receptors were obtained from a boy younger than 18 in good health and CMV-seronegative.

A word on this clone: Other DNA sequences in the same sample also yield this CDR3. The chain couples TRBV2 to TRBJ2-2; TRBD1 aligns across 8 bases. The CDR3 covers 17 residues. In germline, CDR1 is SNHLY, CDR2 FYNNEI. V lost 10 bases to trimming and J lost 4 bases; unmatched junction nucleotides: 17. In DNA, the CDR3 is TGTGCCATCCAACAAAAGGTCCAGGGGGCGAGCACCGGGGAGCTGTTTTTT. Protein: CAIQQKVQGASTGELFF.

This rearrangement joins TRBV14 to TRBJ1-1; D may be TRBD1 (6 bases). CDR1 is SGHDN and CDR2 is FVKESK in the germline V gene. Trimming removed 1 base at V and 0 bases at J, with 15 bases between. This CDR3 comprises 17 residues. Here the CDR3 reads CASSQAYQRTVNTEAFF. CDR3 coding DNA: TGTGCCAGCAGCCAAGCGTACCAACGGACAGTGAACACTGAAGCTTTCTTT. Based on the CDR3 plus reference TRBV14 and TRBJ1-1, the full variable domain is EAGVTQFPSHSVIEKGQTVTLRCDPISGHDNLYWYRRVMGKEIKFLLHFVKESKQDESGMPNNRFLAERTGGTYSTLKVQPAELEDSGVYFCASSQAYQRTVNTEAFFGQGTRLTVV.